This TCR beta chain was obtained from a study of Ad26.COV2.S vaccination and SARS-CoV-2 variants. General observations from the study: Marked by substantial breadth, spike-specific CD8+ and CD4+ T cell responses were reportedly seen after vaccination. An underestimation of total T cell responses may have resulted from the TCR breadth and depth analyses.

Repertoires were generated with immunoSEQ multiplex PCR, while TCRdb's copy carries only in-frame clones and drops some. The sample has 150,000 to 200,000 clones; 87% are singletons. This clone occurred once. Antigen unknown. This clonotype was obtained from a human donor who had recovered from COVID-19. The specimen comprised peripheral blood, sampled after recovery from COVID-19.

The CDR3: CASSNRQGFSGANVLTF. CDR3 DNA sequence: TGTGCCAGCTCAAACAGACAGGGTTTCTCTGGGGCCAACGTCCTGACTTTC. The chain joins TRBV18 to TRBJ2-6, with 7 bases matching TRBD1. Germline V gene lookup returns CDR1 KGHSH and CDR2 LQKENI. V dropped 5 bases and J dropped 0; count of bases not matched to a gene: 7. The CDR3 extends over 17 amino acids.